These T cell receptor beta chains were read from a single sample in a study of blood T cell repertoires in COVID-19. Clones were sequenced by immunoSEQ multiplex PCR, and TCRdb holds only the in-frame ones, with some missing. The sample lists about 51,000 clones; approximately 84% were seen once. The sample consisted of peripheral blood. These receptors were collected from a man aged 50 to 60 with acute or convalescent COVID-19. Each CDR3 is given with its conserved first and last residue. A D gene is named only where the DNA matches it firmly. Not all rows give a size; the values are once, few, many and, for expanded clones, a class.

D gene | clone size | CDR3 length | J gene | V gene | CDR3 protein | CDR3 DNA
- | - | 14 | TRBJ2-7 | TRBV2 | CASRGGGISYEQYF | TGTGCCAGCCGAGGGGGCGGGATTTCCTACGAGCAGTACTTC
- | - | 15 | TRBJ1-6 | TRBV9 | CASSVEGGASSPLHF | TGTGCCAGCAGCGTAGAAGGGGGGGCAAGTTCACCCCTCCACTTT
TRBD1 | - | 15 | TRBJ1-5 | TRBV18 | CASSPQGARDQPQHF | TGTGCCAGCTCACCCCAGGGGGCGCGGGATCAGCCCCAGCATTTT
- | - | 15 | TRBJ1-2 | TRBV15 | CATSRDRYRAAGYTF | TGTGCCACCAGCAGAGATCGGTACAGGGCGGCTGGCTACACCTTC
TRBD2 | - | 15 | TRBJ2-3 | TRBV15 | CATSEELAGTDTQYF | TGTGCCACCAGCGAGGAACTAGCGGGCACAGATACGCAGTATTTT
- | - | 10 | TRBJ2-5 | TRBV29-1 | CSAVKETQYF | TGCAGCGCTGTAAAAGAGACCCAGTACTTC
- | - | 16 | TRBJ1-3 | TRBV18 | CASSPNVQQSGNTIYF | TGTGCCAGCTCACCCAATGTACAGCAGTCTGGAAACACCATATATTTT
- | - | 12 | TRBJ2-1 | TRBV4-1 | CASSPPASEQFF | TGCGCCAGCAGCCCCCCAGCGAGTGAGCAGTTCTTC
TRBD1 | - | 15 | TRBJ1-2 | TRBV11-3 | CASSLYRGPNYGYTF | TGTGCCAGCAGCCTTTACAGGGGTCCTAACTATGGCTACACCTTC
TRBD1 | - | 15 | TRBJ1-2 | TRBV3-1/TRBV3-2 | CASSQGQGEFYGYTF | TGTGCCAGCAGCCAAGGACAGGGAGAGTTCTATGGCTACACCTTC
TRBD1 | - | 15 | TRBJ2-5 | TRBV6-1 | CASSEIGTGTETQYF | TGTGCCAGCAGTGAAATCGGGACAGGGACGGAGACCCAGTACTTC
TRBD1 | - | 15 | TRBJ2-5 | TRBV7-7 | CASSSGQGIQETQYF | TGTGCCAGCAGCTCCGGACAGGGTATACAAGAGACCCAGTACTTC
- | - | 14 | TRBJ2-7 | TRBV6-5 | CASSYRGQIYEQYF | TGTGCCAGCAGTTACCGCGGACAGATCTACGAGCAGTACTTC
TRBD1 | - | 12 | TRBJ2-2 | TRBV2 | CASRDRAGELFF | TGTGCCAGCAGGGACAGGGCTGGGGAGCTGTTTTTT
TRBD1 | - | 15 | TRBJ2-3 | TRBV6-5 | CASLPDRGATDTQYF | TGTGCCAGCCTACCCGACAGGGGGGCGACAGATACGCAGTATTTT
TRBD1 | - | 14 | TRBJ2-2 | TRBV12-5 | CASGLGQGAGELFF | TGTGCTAGTGGTTTGGGACAGGGGGCGGGGGAGCTGTTTTTT
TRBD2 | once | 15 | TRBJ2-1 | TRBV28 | CASSLAGEGYNEQFF | TGTGCCAGCAGTTTAGCGGGAGAAGGGTACAATGAGCAGTTCTTC
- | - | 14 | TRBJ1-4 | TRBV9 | CASSKQGDNEKLFF | TGTGCCAGTAGTAAACAGGGAGATAATGAAAAACTGTTTTTT
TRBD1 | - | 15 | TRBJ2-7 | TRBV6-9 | CASSYSGTGDYEQYF | TGTGCCAGCAGTTATTCGGGGACAGGGGACTACGAGCAGTACTTC
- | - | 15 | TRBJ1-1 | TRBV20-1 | CSASLSSGQNTEAFF | TGCAGTGCTAGTCTGAGTTCAGGGCAGAACACTGAAGCTTTCTTT
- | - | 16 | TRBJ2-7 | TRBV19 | CASSIVISWNYYEQYF | TGTGCCAGTAGTATAGTAATCAGCTGGAACTACTACGAGCAGTACTTC
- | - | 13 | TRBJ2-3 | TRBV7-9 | CASSPPSLDTQYF | TGTGCCAGCAGCCCTCCCAGTCTAGATACGCAGTATTTT
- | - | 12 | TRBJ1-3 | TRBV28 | CASKTGRNTIYF | TGTGCCAGTAAGACAGGACGAAACACCATATATTTT
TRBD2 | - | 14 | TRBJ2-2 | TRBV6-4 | CASRLAGGTGELFF | TGTGCCAGCAGACTAGCGGGAGGCACCGGGGAGCTGTTTTTT
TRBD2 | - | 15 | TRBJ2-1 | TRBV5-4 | CASSLGGSADNEQFF | TGTGCCAGCAGCTTAGGCGGGAGCGCAGACAATGAGCAGTTCTTC
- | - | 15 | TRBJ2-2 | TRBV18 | CASSPRGRQAGELFF | TGTGCCAGCTCACCAAGGGGACGACAGGCCGGGGAGCTGTTTTTT
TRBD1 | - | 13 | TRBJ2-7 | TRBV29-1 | CSVTGQGVNEQYF | TGCAGCGTTACTGGACAGGGTGTCAACGAGCAGTACTTC
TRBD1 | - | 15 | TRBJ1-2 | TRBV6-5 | CASKISQGANYGYTF | TGTGCCAGTAAGATTTCGCAGGGGGCAAACTATGGCTACACCTTC
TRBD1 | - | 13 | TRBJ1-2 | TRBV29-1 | CSVEIRGLLGYTF | TGCAGCGTTGAAATCAGGGGGCTCTTAGGCTACACCTTC
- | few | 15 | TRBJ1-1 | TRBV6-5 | CASSWSGNSGTEAFF | TGTGCCAGCAGTTGGTCAGGGAATTCAGGCACTGAAGCTTTCTTT
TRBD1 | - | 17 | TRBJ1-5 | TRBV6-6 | CASSPTGGFDSNQPQHF | TGTGCCAGCAGTCCGACAGGGGGCTTCGATAGCAATCAGCCCCAGCATTTT
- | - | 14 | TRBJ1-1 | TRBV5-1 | CASSPGGGEPEAFF | TGCGCCAGCAGCCCGGGGGGCGGGGAACCTGAAGCTTTCTTT
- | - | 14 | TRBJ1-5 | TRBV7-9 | CASSLAVGDQPQHF | TGTGCCAGCAGCTTAGCGGTAGGGGATCAGCCCCAGCATTTT
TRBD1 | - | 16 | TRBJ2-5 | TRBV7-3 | CASSYGTGGIGETQYF | TGTGCCAGCAGCTACGGAACAGGGGGGATCGGAGAGACCCAGTACTTC
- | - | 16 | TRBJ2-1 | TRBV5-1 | CASSSLGPRTTGEQFF | TGCGCCAGCAGCTCCTTGGGGCCTAGGACGACCGGGGAGCAGTTCTTC
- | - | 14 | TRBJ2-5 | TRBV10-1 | CASIRPGGQETQYF | TGCGCCAGCATTCGGCCAGGGGGGCAAGAGACCCAGTACTTC
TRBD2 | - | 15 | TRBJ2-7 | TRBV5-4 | CASSLEASGSYEQYF | TGTGCCAGCAGCTTGGAGGCTAGCGGGAGCTACGAGCAGTACTTC
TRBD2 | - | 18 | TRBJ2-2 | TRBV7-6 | CASSLEGLAGANTGELFF | TGTGCCAGCAGCTTAGAGGGACTAGCGGGAGCGAACACCGGGGAGCTGTTTTTT
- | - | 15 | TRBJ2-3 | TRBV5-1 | CASSLAGAHTDTQYF | TGCGCCAGCAGCCTCGCGGGGGCCCACACAGATACGCAGTATTTT
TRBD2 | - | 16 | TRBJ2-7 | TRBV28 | CASSLGGLAGAYEQYF | TGTGCCAGCAGTTTAGGAGGACTAGCGGGGGCCTACGAGCAGTACTTC
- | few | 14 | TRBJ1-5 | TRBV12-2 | CARQACNSNQPQHF | TGTGCAAGACAGGCCTGCAATAGCAATCAGCCCCAGCATTTT
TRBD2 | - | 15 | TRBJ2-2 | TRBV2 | CASSVAGGGTGELFF | TGTGCCAGCAGCGTTGCGGGAGGTGGCACCGGGGAGCTGTTTTTT
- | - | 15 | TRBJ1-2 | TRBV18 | CASSPGRAGDYGYTF | TGTGCCAGCTCACCAGGTCGGGCGGGGGACTATGGCTACACCTTC
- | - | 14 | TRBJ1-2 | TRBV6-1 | CASRNNGHPYGYTF | TGTGCCAGCAGAAATAACGGACACCCCTATGGCTACACCTTC
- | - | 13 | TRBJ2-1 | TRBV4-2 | CASSQGGTNEQFF | TGTGCCAGCAGCCAAGGAGGTACCAATGAGCAGTTCTTC
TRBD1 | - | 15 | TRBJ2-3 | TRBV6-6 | CASSIRDSSTDTQYF | TGTGCCAGCAGTATCCGGGACAGTAGCACAGATACGCAGTATTTT
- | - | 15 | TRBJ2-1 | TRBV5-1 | CASSPGTFNYNEQFF | TGCGCCAGCAGTCCCGGGACTTTCAACTACAATGAGCAGTTCTTC
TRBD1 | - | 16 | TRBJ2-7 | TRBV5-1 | CASSLRQGAGTYEQYF | TGCGCCAGCAGCTTGAGACAGGGGGCCGGAACCTACGAGCAGTACTTC
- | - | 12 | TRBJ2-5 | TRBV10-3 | CAISGTGETQYF | TGTGCCATCAGTGGGACTGGGGAGACCCAGTACTTC
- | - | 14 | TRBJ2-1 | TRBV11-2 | CASTLGGTYNEQFF | TGTGCCAGCACCCTCGGCGGCACCTACAATGAGCAGTTCTTC
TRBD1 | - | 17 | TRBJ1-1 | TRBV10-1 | CASSEGLAGGVITEAFF | TGCGCCAGCAGTGAGGGCCTAGCAGGGGGTGTTATCACTGAAGCTTTCTTT
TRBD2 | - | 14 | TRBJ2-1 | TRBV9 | CASSGTSVNNEQFF | TGTGCCAGCAGCGGGACTAGCGTCAACAATGAGCAGTTCTTC